This T cell receptor (beta chain) was sequenced during a study of shared clonotypes between healthy human individuals. This CDR3 has 15 amino acids. With V trimmed by 0 bases and J by 8 bases, 2 bases remained unmatched. Germline assignment: CDR1 SGHRS and CDR2 YFSETQ. The study drew its donors from healthy HIV-negative adults without recent acute infections or vaccinations. Regarding the study as a whole: Generation probabilities of non-shared clonotypes were lower (relative to those shared by all four donors).

For this clone: Its matching antigen is unknown. The same CDR3 is also encoded by other DNA sequences in this sample.

Sequencing was performed with immunoSEQ multiplex PCR; in TCRdb, only in-frame clones are kept and a portion is missing. Of some 900,000 clones in the sample, about three quarters were seen once. The receptor comes from a man younger than 35 in good health. The sample taken for sequencing was memory CD4+ T cells sorted from blood. Subset: CD45RA-negative fraction. The chain recombines TRBV5-1 with TRBJ2-1, with 13 bases aligning to TRBD2. DNA for the CDR3: TGCGCCAGCAGCTTGGGAGGACTAGCGGGAGATGAGCAGTTCTTC. Protein product: CASSLGGLAGDEQFF.